Presented here are 25 T cell receptor beta chains from one specimen sequenced in a study of blood T cell repertoires in COVID-19. Method: immunoSEQ multiplex PCR; TCRdb's copy keeps in-frame clones and lacks some. The profile shows some 200,000 clones, more than 75% of them singletons. Sequencing used peripheral blood. The origin of the receptors is a woman between 40 and 50 years old with acute or convalescent COVID-19.

Only a few counts were recorded for this clone. J is TRBJ2-1 and V is TRBV10-3; possibly TRBD1 for D (5 bases). Trimming took 2 bases from V and 3 from J, leaving 8 bases between them. The CDR3 is 14 residues long. CDR1 and CDR2 (germline): ENHRY, SYGVKD. CDR3: CAISEGQGYNEQFF. DNA of the CDR3: TGTGCCATCAGTGAGGGGCAGGGCTACAATGAGCAGTTCTTC.

CDR3 protein: CASSLDEVAFF. The CDR3 DNA reads as TGTGCCAGCAGCTTGGACGAGGTAGCTTTCTTT. The V call is TRBV5-6, the J call TRBJ1-1; no definite D call. The CDR3 has 11 residues. Germline assignment: CDR1 SGHDT and CDR2 YYEEEE. V was cut by 0 bases and J by 10 bases, with 7 bases left in between. Drawing the rest from reference TRBV5-6 and TRBJ1-1, the complete variable domain is DAGVTQSPTHLIKTRGQQVTLRCSPKSGHDTVSWYQQALGQGPQFIFQYYEEEERQRGNFPDRFSGHQFPNYSSELNVNALLLGDSALYLCASSLDEVAFFGQGTRLTVV.

The gene calls are TRBV6-1 and TRBJ1-5, with D possibly TRBD1 on 6 matching bases. This CDR3 has 16 amino acids. The V gene lost 3 bases and the J gene lost 3 bases, with 15 bases spanning the gap. The germline gives CDR1 MNHNS, CDR2 SASEGT. CDR3 sequence: CASSDKGGGTNQPQHF. For the CDR3, the DNA is TGTGCCAGCAGTGACAAAGGGGGAGGGACCAATCAGCCCCAGCATTTT.

The chain recombines TRBV24-1 with TRBJ2-1, with 9 positions matching TRBD1. This CDR3 comprises 16 residues. Germline-derived CDR1 and CDR2 are KGHDR and SFDVKD. V was clipped by 4 bases and J by 8 bases; unmatched bases: 11. The CDR3 loop is CATSDPSPGQGDEQFF. The CDR3 DNA sequence: TGTGCCACCAGTGACCCTTCCCCGGGACAGGGTGATGAGCAGTTCTTC.

The CDR3 is CASSSADRSYNSPLHF. CDR3 DNA: TGTGCCAGCAGCTCGGCCGACAGGAGTTATAATTCACCCCTCCACTTT. This chain joins TRBV27 and TRBJ1-6; tentatively, D is TRBD1 (6 bases). CDR1 and CDR2 from the germline V gene are MNHEY and SMNVEV (reference sequence). With 6 bases removed from V and 4 bases from J, the gap between germline ends came to 16 bases. The CDR3 totals 16 residues.

V usage is TRBV29-1 and J usage is TRBJ1-2; 8 bases map to TRBD1. This CDR3 region has 13 residues. Trimming removed 6 bases from V and 4 bases from J; junction bases left unmatched: 7. Germline values: CDR1 SQVTM, CDR2 ANQGSEA. The CDR3 sequence is CSVQGALGYGYTF. The CDR3 bases are TGCAGCGTCCAGGGGGCTCTCGGCTATGGCTACACCTTC.

To note about this clone: This specimen includes other DNA sequences encoding the same CDR3. The chain is built from TRBV5-5 and TRBJ2-7; a possible D gene is TRBD1 (5 bases). Trimming took off 0 bases at V and 2 bases at J, with 6 bases between the two ends. Looked up from germline, CDR1 is SGHKS and CDR2 is YYEKEE (reference sequence). This CDR3 has 13 amino acids. CDR3 residues: CASSLGGPYEQYF. CDR3 coding DNA: TGTGCCAGCAGCTTGGGGGGCCCCTACGAGCAGTACTTC. Combining the CDR3 with reference TRBV5-5 and TRBJ2-7 gives the whole variable domain DAGVTQSPTHLIKTRGQQVTLRCSPISGHKSVSWYQQVLGQGPQFIFQYYEKEERGRGNFPDRFSARQFPNYSSELNVNALLLGDSALYLCASSLGGPYEQYFGPGTRLTVT.

The chain is built from TRBV27 and TRBJ2-7; 10 nucleotides match TRBD1. V shed 2 bases and J 5 bases; nucleotides not matched to a gene: 6. Germline CDR1 reads MNHEY; CDR2 reads SMNVEV (reference sequence). There are 15 residues in the CDR3. CDR3 region: CASSLPGQGFHEQYF. The CDR3 DNA is TGTGCCAGCAGTTTACCGGGACAGGGGTTCCACGAGCAGTACTTC.

The rearrangement joins TRBV6-5 to TRBJ1-4; D perhaps matches TRBD1 (6 bases). The germline V gene encodes CDR1 MNHEY and CDR2 SVGAGI. The CDR3 consists of 15 residues. The V end was cut by 3 bases, the J end by 7 bases, with 15 bases between. CDR3 DNA sequence: TGTGCCAGCAGTTATTCTACAGGGTCTACTGAAAAACTGTTTTTT. This codes for CASSYSTGSTEKLFF.

The chain employs TRBV2 and TRBJ1-6; 7 positions agree with TRBD1. The trim removed 6 bases at V and 9 bases at J, leaving 11 bases unmatched. The CDR3 consists of 15 residues. The germline V gene has CDR1 SNHLY and CDR2 FYNNEI. CDR3 nucleotide sequence: TGTGCCAGCAGGAGGGCCGGGACAGAGGTTTCACCCCTCCACTTT. It encodes CASRRAGTEVSPLHF.

V and J are TRBV3-1 (or the pseudogene TRBV3-2) and TRBJ2-7; 7 bases are a match to TRBD2. This CDR3 spans 14 amino acids. Germline CDR1 LGHDT, CDR2 YNNKEL (reference sequence). Losses at the gene ends were 5 bases for V and 4 bases for J; bases not matched to a gene: 8. CDR3 residues: CASSFAGAGYEQYF. CDR3 bases: TGTGCCAGCAGCTTCGCAGGAGCGGGATACGAGCAGTACTTC.

The chain carries TRBV4-2 and TRBJ2-2; tentatively, D is TRBD2 (5 bases). CDR3 length: 17 residues. CDR1 LGHNA and CDR2 YNFKEQ come from the germline V gene. V shed 0 bases and J shed 7 bases, with 18 bases lying between them. The CDR3 sequence is CASSQDYRGDGSGELFF. The CDR3 nucleotides read TGTGCCAGCAGCCAAGATTACCGGGGTGATGGGAGCGGGGAGCTGTTTTTT.

The chain carries TRBV18 and TRBJ2-7; tentative D call: TRBD1 (7 bases). The CDR3 sequence is 16 residues long. V gave up 3 bases and J gave up 2 bases, with 17 bases separating them. Germline loops: CDR1 KGHSH, CDR2 LQKENI. The DNA for the CDR3 is TGTGCCAGCTCACCCCGGGGCCAGGGGGGCACCTACGAGCAGTACTTC. It yields the protein CASSPRGQGGTYEQYF.

This rearrangement joins TRBV4-2 to TRBJ2-3; 7 bases fit TRBD2. CDR3 length: 17 residues. V lost 0 bases, J lost 6 bases, and 12 bases stayed unmatched. Germline CDR1 LGHNA, CDR2 YNFKEQ. The CDR3 sequence: CASSQEPLAVPSDTQYF. The CDR3 DNA follows: TGTGCCAGCAGCCAAGAACCCCTAGCGGTACCCTCGGATACGCAGTATTTT.

The rearrangement joins TRBV30 to TRBJ1-1; perhaps TRBD1 as D (6 bases). Trimming removed 3 bases at V and 4 bases at J, with 12 bases between. This CDR3 is 13 amino acids long. Germline V gives CDR1 GTSNPN, CDR2 SVGIG (reference sequence). The CDR3 DNA is TGTGCCTGGAGCCACAGGGCGGGCACTGAAGCTTTCTTT. The encoded protein is CAWSHRAGTEAFF.

The rearrangement uses TRBV11-2 and TRBJ2-1; D perhaps matches TRBD2 (7 bases). With 4 bases removed from V and 9 bases from J, the gap between germline ends came to 16 bases. This CDR3 is built from 14 residues. CDR1 is SGHAT, CDR2 FQNNGV, per germline. Here the CDR3 reads CASSSSGGGIEQFF. The CDR3 DNA reads TGTGCCAGCAGCTCGTCGGGGGGCGGGATTGAGCAGTTCTTC.

The chain has TRBV3-1 (or the pseudogene TRBV3-2) and TRBJ2-4, with D possibly being TRBD2 (5 bases). V dropped 0 bases and J dropped 0 bases, with 12 bases sitting between them. This CDR3 comprises 17 residues. The germline gives CDR1 LGHDT, CDR2 YNNKEL (reference sequence). The CDR3 DNA reads TGTGCCAGCAGCCAAGATTCGGAGGTCCTAGCCAAAAACATTCAGTACTTC. It translates to CASSQDSEVLAKNIQYF.

This chain uses TRBV18 with TRBJ1-2; a weak D match, TRBD1 (5 bases). This CDR3 is built from 13 residues. From germline, CDR1 is KGHSH and CDR2 LQKENI. Trimming cost V 4 bases and J 7 bases, with 13 bases left between them. The CDR3 is CASSRAGLGGYTF. DNA for the CDR3: TGTGCCAGCTCACGAGCAGGGTTAGGTGGCTACACCTTC.

The rearrangement joins TRBV7-3 to TRBJ2-1; 10 bases match TRBD2. CDR1 SGHTA and CDR2 FQGTGA come from the germline V gene. The CDR3 totals 15 residues. Trimming cost V 5 bases and J 0 bases; bases outside gene matches: 1. CDR3 residues: CASSSGGASYNEQFF. The CDR3 nucleotides read TGTGCCAGCAGCAGCGGGGGGGCCTCCTACAATGAGCAGTTCTTC.

The V gene is TRBV5-1, the J gene TRBJ1-1; D is unclear. Germline V lookup: CDR1 SGHRS, CDR2 YFSETQ. The V end lost 3 bases, the J end lost 1 base, and 16 bases lay between the germline ends. The CDR3 is 16 amino acids. The CDR3 DNA sequence: TGCGCCAGCAGCTCTAGGGAGACGGGAGGGAACACTGAAGCTTTCTTT. This encodes CASSSRETGGNTEAFF. The variable domain in full, completed from reference TRBV5-1 and TRBJ1-1, reads KAGVTQTPRYLIKTRGQQVTLSCSPISGHRSVSWYQQTPGQGLQFLFEYFSETQRNKGNFPGRFSGRQFSNSRSEMNVSTLELGDSALYLCASSSRETGGNTEAFFGQGTRLTVV.

This chain links TRBV6-5 with TRBJ2-7, with D perhaps matching TRBD1 (5 bases). CDR1 is MNHEY, CDR2 SVGAGI, per germline. This CDR3 is built from 15 residues. V was pared by 5 bases and J by 0 bases, with 14 bases between. Written as DNA, the CDR3 is TGTGCCAGCAGTAATTATGGGGCGGACTCCTACGAGCAGTACTTC. This codes for CASSNYGADSYEQYF.

J is TRBJ2-1 and V is TRBV14; 12 bases agree with TRBD2. CDR3 length: 16 residues. The V and J ends lost 1 base and 9 bases, in that order; junction bases with no gene match: 7. From germline, CDR1 is SGHDN and CDR2 FVKESK. The CDR3 sequence is CASSQGGLAGSSEQFF. In DNA, the CDR3 is TGTGCCAGCAGCCAAGGTGGACTAGCGGGAAGTAGTGAGCAGTTCTTC. The variable domain in full, completed from reference TRBV14 and TRBJ2-1, reads EAGVTQFPSHSVIEKGQTVTLRCDPISGHDNLYWYRRVMGKEIKFLLHFVKESKQDESGMPNNRFLAERTGGTYSTLKVQPAELEDSGVYFCASSQGGLAGSSEQFFGPGTRLTVL.

There are a few counts of this clone. The chain links TRBV2 to TRBJ2-7; 8 bases align to TRBD1. The germline gives CDR1 SNHLY, CDR2 FYNNEI. V was clipped by 5 bases and J by 5 bases; unmatched bases: 5. The CDR3 spans 13 residues. The CDR3 is CASSPDRVNEQYF. DNA of the CDR3: TGTGCCAGCAGTCCGGACAGGGTAAACGAGCAGTACTTC.

This chain connects TRBV5-1 to TRBJ2-1; D not certain. CDR1 and CDR2 (germline): SGHRS, YFSETQ. There are 15 residues in the CDR3. V was cut by 1 base and J by 0 bases, with 8 bases left in between. CDR3: CASSLIALSYNEQFF. DNA for the CDR3: TGCGCCAGCAGCTTGATCGCGCTCTCCTACAATGAGCAGTTCTTC.

This clone appeared once. CDR3 nucleotides: TGTGCCAGCAGCGGGAGGGACACAGATACGCAGTATTTT. Translating gives CASSGRDTDTQYF. The rearrangement joins TRBV5-6 to TRBJ2-3, with TRBD2 identical over 7 bases. Germline V gives CDR1 SGHDT, CDR2 YYEEEE. The CDR3 totals 13 residues. The V segment lost 4 bases and the J segment 2 bases; nucleotides outside the gene matches: 1. The whole variable domain, filled in from reference TRBV5-6 and TRBJ2-3, reads DAGVTQSPTHLIKTRGQQVTLRCSPKSGHDTVSWYQQALGQGPQFIFQYYEEEERQRGNFPDRFSGHQFPNYSSELNVNALLLGDSALYLCASSGRDTDTQYFGPGTRLTVL.